The 31 T cell receptor beta chains reported below all come from one sample, sequenced in a study of CXCR3-negative and CXCR3-positive naive CD8 T cells. Via 5' RACE with UMI labels, TRB cDNA libraries were prepared. For each CDR3 protein, TCRdb gives one entry from its re-call of the 5' RACE reads, without DNA. The table for this sample gives tens of thousands of distinct CDR3 sequences. The sequenced sample was naive CXCR3- CD8+ T cells from blood. Subset of the sample: CD45RO-CCR7+CD27+CD95- naive CD8+ T cells lacking CXCR3 (TNR3-). Source of these receptors: a human donor in good health. Some clones in this sample may be carry-over from other donors' samples.

In terms of frequency, this clonotype is medium-sized. The chain employs TRBV7-2 and TRBJ2-3. The CDR3 covers 15 residues. Germline V lookup: CDR1 SGHTA, CDR2 FQGNSA. CDR3 region: CASSLVVTSTDTQYF. Together with reference TRBV7-2 and TRBJ2-3, the CDR3 gives the full variable domain: GAGVSQSPSNKVTEKGKDVELRCDPISGHTALYWYRQSLGQGLEFLIYFQGNSAPDKSGLPSDRFSAERTGGSVSTLTIQRTQQEDSAVYLCASSLVVTSTDTQYFGPGTRLTVL.

The chain carries TRBV28 and TRBJ2-5; TCRdb outputs TRBD1, but without DNA this stays unchecked. CDR1 and CDR2 from the germline V gene are MDHEN and SYDVKM. This CDR3 comprises 15 residues. The CDR3 protein is CASTSSQGPQETQYF.

The V call is TRBV25-1, the J call TRBJ1-1; TCRdb proposes TRBD1, but this gene call is untestable without DNA. Germline CDR1 is MGHDK and CDR2 is SYGVNS. The CDR3 extends over 13 amino acids. The CDR3 protein is CATSTGVNTEAFF.

The V and J genes are TRBV7-9 and TRBJ2-2. This CDR3 spans 13 amino acids. Germline CDR1 reads SEHNR; CDR2 reads FQNEAQ (reference sequence). Here the CDR3 reads CASSPIASGELFF.

The chain couples TRBV29-1 to TRBJ2-1; TCRdb names TRBD1, which stays unverified in the absence of DNA. CDR3 size: 13 residues. Germline assignment: CDR1 SQVTM and CDR2 ANQGSEA. The CDR3 here is CSVEESALNEQFF.

This CDR3 is CASSRPVSSYNSPLHF. The V and J genes are TRBV21-1 and TRBJ1-6. TRBV21-1 is designated a pseudogene. The CDR3 has 16 residues.

The chain carries TRBV7-3 and TRBJ2-3. The CDR3 has 13 residues. The germline V gene encodes CDR1 SGHTA and CDR2 FQGTGA. The CDR3 here is CASSLISADTQYF.

The V and J genes are TRBV29-1 and TRBJ2-7; TCRdb picks TRBD1, but there is no DNA to check that call. The CDR3 spans 11 residues. Germline CDR1 is SQVTM and CDR2 is ANQGSEA. CDR3 sequence reads: CSARQDYEQYF.

V is TRBV11-1 and J is TRBJ1-2; the TCRdb call, TRBD1, lacks DNA for checking. The germline V gene encodes CDR1 SGHAT and CDR2 FQDESV (reference sequence). The CDR3 sequence is 16 residues long. The CDR3 protein is CASSSGTGGGDYGYTF.

The chain has TRBV7-2 and TRBJ2-5; TCRdb names TRBD2, which stays unverified in the absence of DNA. The CDR3 spans 16 residues. Germline CDR1 SGHTA, CDR2 FQGNSA. The CDR3 spells CASSSLADSVQETQYF.

The chain carries TRBV29-1 and TRBJ2-7; the D gene TCRdb calls, TRBD2, cannot be checked with no DNA. Germline loops: CDR1 SQVTM, CDR2 ANQGSEA. The CDR3 sequence is 13 residues long. The CDR3 loop is CSVKGGRTYEQYF.

The chain has TRBV11-3 and TRBJ1-1; checking the TCRdb D call of TRBD1 is not possible without DNA. Germline assignment: CDR1 SGHNT and CDR2 YENEEA. This CDR3 has 15 residues. The CDR3 reads CASSLALKGGEEAFF.

The CDR3 reads CASSRLGGEMNTEAFF. The chain carries TRBV7-9 and TRBJ1-1. Germline CDR1 reads SEHNR; CDR2 reads FQNEAQ (reference sequence). The CDR3 runs 16 residues.

The CDR3 sequence is CSARTGTGLVAFF. The chain is built from TRBV20-1 and TRBJ1-1; TCRdb reports TRBD1, a call that lacks DNA to check it against. Looked up from germline, CDR1 is DFQATT and CDR2 is SNEGSKA (reference sequence). This CDR3 region has 13 residues.

V is TRBV5-1 and J is TRBJ1-2; TCRdb names TRBD1, which stays unverified in the absence of DNA. This CDR3 has 20 residues. CDR1 SGHRS and CDR2 YFSETQ come from the germline V gene. The CDR3 sequence: CASSKREYAGTGRPGGGYTF.

The genes are TRBV7-9 and TRBJ2-1; TCRdb selects TRBD2, and the lack of DNA leaves this call unchecked. Germline V lookup: CDR1 SEHNR, CDR2 FQNEAQ (reference sequence). The CDR3 consists of 16 residues. The CDR3 sequence: CASSLGDYSSYNEQFF.

The rearrangement links TRBV19 to TRBJ2-7; the TCRdb D gene call, TRBD2, has no DNA to confirm it. The CDR3 runs to 15 residues. The germline V gene encodes CDR1 LNHDA and CDR2 SQIVND (reference sequence). Here the CDR3 reads CASSNRRDRAYEQYF.

The chain is built from TRBV29-1 and TRBJ2-3. Germline V CDR1 and CDR2: SQVTM, ANQGSEA. The CDR3 sequence is 14 residues long. This CDR3 is CSVDRRASTDTQYF.

This chain links TRBV4-3 with TRBJ2-1. The germline CDR1 and CDR2 sequences are LGHNA and YSLEER. The CDR3 has 16 residues. The CDR3 loop is CASSQGLGSSYNEQFF.

The rearrangement joins TRBV10-1 to TRBJ2-3; TCRdb lists TRBD2, though no DNA is available to test this call. The germline CDR1 and CDR2 sequences are WNHNN and SYGVQD (reference sequence). This CDR3 region has 17 residues. The CDR3 spells CASSGLAGGWGTDTQYF.

The chain joins TRBV12-3 or TRBV12-4 to TRBJ1-1; TCRdb's D call of TRBD1 is untestable without DNA. CDR3 length equals 15 residues. The CDR3: CASSLKVGGHGGAFF.

V usage is TRBV7-9 and J usage is TRBJ1-5; the TCRdb D gene call, TRBD1, has no DNA to confirm it. The CDR3 length is 16 residues. CDR1 SEHNR and CDR2 FQNEAQ come from the germline V gene (reference sequence). The CDR3 loop is CASSLVGTGGNQPQHF.

The chain has TRBV7-8 and TRBJ2-1; TCRdb calls TRBD2, which cannot be checked without DNA. This CDR3 comprises 14 residues. CDR1 SGHVS and CDR2 FQNEAQ come from the germline V gene. CDR3 residues: CASSLGALYNEQFF. The variable domain in full, completed from reference TRBV7-8 and TRBJ2-1, reads GAGVSQSPRYKVAKRGQDVALRCDPISGHVSLFWYQQALGQGPEFLTYFQNEAQLDKSGLPSDRFFAERPEGSVSTLKIQRTQQEDSAVYLCASSLGALYNEQFFGPGTRLTVL.

This rearrangement joins TRBV2 to TRBJ1-1; the D call from TCRdb, TRBD1, cannot be confirmed without DNA. Germline CDR1 is SNHLY and CDR2 is FYNNEI. CDR3 length: 15 amino acids. The CDR3 spells CASSEERTGSTEAFF.

The gene calls are TRBV5-1 and TRBJ1-6; TCRdb indicates TRBD1, and absent DNA this call remains unverified. The germline gives CDR1 SGHRS, CDR2 YFSETQ. The CDR3 sequence is 16 residues long. The CDR3 sequence is CASSLIGTGGFSPLHF.

The genes are TRBV11-2 and TRBJ2-7; TCRdb's D gene call, TRBD2, goes unchecked for lack of DNA. In germline, CDR1 is SGHAT, CDR2 FQNNGV. The CDR3 totals 14 residues. This CDR3 reads CASSLGGGGYEQYF.

The chain has TRBV12-3 or TRBV12-4 and TRBJ1-5; TCRdb reports TRBD1, a call that lacks DNA to check it against. The CDR3 length is 15 residues. This chain's CDR3 is CASNLGPYSNQPQHF.

This chain connects TRBV30 to TRBJ2-5; TCRdb outputs TRBD2, but without DNA this stays unchecked. Germline V lookup: CDR1 GTSNPN, CDR2 SVGIG (reference sequence). This CDR3 has 15 residues. CDR3 sequence: CAWSVGEEVRETQYF.

The rearrangement uses TRBV29-1 and TRBJ2-7; the D call of TRBD1 rests on TCRdb alone, since no DNA is present to check it. Germline V lookup: CDR1 SQVTM, CDR2 ANQGSEA. This CDR3 contains 14 residues. This CDR3 is CSVAGTGETYEQYF.

The chain links TRBV7-8 to TRBJ2-7; TCRdb gives TRBD1 as the D gene, but with no DNA this cannot be confirmed. CDR1 and CDR2 (germline): SGHVS, FQNEAQ. The CDR3 loop spans 15 amino acids. CDR3: CASSSRGRGSYEQYF.

This chain connects TRBV7-9 to TRBJ2-3. CDR3 size: 12 residues. CDR1 SEHNR and CDR2 FQNEAQ come from the germline V gene (reference sequence). CDR3 region: CASTDTQDTQYF.